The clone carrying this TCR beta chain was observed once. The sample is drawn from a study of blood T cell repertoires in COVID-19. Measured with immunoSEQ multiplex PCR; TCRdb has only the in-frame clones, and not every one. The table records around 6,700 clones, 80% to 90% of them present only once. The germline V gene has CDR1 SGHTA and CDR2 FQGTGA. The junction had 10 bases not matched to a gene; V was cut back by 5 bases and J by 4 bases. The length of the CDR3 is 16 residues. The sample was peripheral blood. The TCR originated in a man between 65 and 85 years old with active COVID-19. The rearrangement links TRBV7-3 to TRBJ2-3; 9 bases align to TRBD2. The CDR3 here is CASSNRGLAGPDTQYF. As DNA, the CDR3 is TGTGCCAGCAGCAACCGGGGACTAGCCGGTCCAGATACGCAGTATTTT.